Each of the 8 T cell receptor beta chains below was sequenced from the same sample in a study of metastatic and nonmetastatic thyroid tumors. MiXCR reprocessed the PCR reads for TCRdb. The sample records about 20,000 clones, roughly a third being singletons. There were no patients who had received any treatment before thyroid surgery. The sequencing input was blood. All receptors derive from a female donor with papillary thyroid cancer or a benign thyroid nodule (not recorded which). Some clones in this sample may be carry-over from other donors' samples.

The chain has TRBV5-6 and TRBJ2-1; D is perhaps TRBD1 (5 bases). Trimming took off 2 bases at V and 4 bases at J, with 7 bases between the two ends. Germline assignment: CDR1 SGHDT and CDR2 YYEEEE. This CDR3 region has 13 residues. This CDR3 reads CASSLKGYNEQFF. The CDR3 region has the DNA TGTGCCAGCAGCTTAAAGGGGTACAATGAGCAGTTCTTC.

In its sample, this clone was seen many times. V gene TRBV20-1 combines with J gene TRBJ1-4, with 9 bases lining up with TRBD1. With V trimmed by 0 bases and J by 6 bases, 2 bases remained unmatched. The germline CDR1 and CDR2 sequences are DFQATT and SNEGSKA (reference sequence). There are 14 residues in the CDR3. CDR3 sequence reads: CSARDDRGDEKLFF. In DNA form, the CDR3 reads TGCAGTGCTAGAGACGACAGGGGGGATGAAAAACTGTTTTTT.

This clone has a handful of counts. One junction end disagrees with the germline gene, perhaps due to a read error. The rearrangement links TRBV5-1 to TRBJ1-1; a weak D match, TRBD1 (5 bases). Germline CDR1 SGHRS, CDR2 YFSETQ. This CDR3 is built from 15 residues. The CDR3 DNA follows: TGCGCCAGCAGTTTGGCCCCGGGGGGAAACACTGAAGCTTTCTTT. Encoded protein: CASSLAPGGNTEAFF.

The chain is built from TRBV2 and TRBJ2-5; 7 bases match TRBD1. Trimming at V came to 7 bases and at J to 2 bases, leaving 10 bases not matched to a gene. Germline assignment: CDR1 SNHLY and CDR2 FYNNEI. This CDR3 is built from 15 residues. CDR3 amino acids: CASISGRGMQETQYF. The CDR3 bases are TGTGCCAGCATTTCGGGCAGGGGGATGCAAGAGACCCAGTACTTC.

Comment on this clone: One junction end does not reproduce the germline sequence, and a read error may be involved. The chain carries TRBV24-1 and TRBJ2-3; maybe TRBD2 (5 bases). The CDR3 totals 15 residues. CDR1 and CDR2 (germline): KGHDR, SFDVKD. The CDR3 here is CATSYLGVDTDTQYF. CDR3 DNA: TGTGCCACCAGTTATTTGGGAGTGGACACAGATACGCAGTATTTT.

Written as DNA, the CDR3 is TGTGCCAGCAGCTACCGGGCCTCCTACGAGCAGTACTTC. Its translation is CASSYRASYEQYF. The chain links TRBV11-3 to TRBJ2-7; D is ambiguous. The CDR3 runs 13 residues. Looked up from germline, CDR1 is SGHNT and CDR2 is YENEEA. V was shortened by 4 bases and J by 0 bases, with 7 bases between the two germline ends.

This clone has at least ten counts. The J gene is TRBJ2-1, the V gene TRBV2; TRBD2 matches 10 bases. Germline CDR1 and CDR2: SNHLY and FYNNEI. Unmatched junction bases numbered 15, after V lost 2 bases and J lost 11 bases. This CDR3 is 17 amino acids long. The CDR3 protein is CASSEQGLAGGPLKQFF. The CDR3 DNA reads as TGTGCCAGCAGTGAACAGGGGTTAGCGGGAGGCCCTCTTAAGCAGTTCTTC.

The chain joins TRBV20-1 to TRBJ2-7; D not resolved. Deletions cut 3 bases from V and 4 bases from J, with 7 bases between. Germline V gives CDR1 DFQATT, CDR2 SNEGSKA (reference sequence). The CDR3 loop spans 11 amino acids. Here the CDR3 reads CSASGIYEQYF. CDR3 in DNA: TGCAGTGCTAGTGGCATTTACGAGCAGTACTTC.